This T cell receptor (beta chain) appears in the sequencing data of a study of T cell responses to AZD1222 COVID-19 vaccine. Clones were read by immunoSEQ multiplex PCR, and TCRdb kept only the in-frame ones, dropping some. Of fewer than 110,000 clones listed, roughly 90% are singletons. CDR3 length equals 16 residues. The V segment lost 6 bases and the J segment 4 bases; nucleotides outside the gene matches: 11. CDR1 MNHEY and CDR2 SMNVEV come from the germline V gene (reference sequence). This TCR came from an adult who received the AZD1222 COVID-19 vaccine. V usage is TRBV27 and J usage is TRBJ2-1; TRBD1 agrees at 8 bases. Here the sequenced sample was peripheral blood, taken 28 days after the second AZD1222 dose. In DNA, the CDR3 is TGTGCCAGCAGCCCAATTCAGGGGGCCCCATACAATGAGCAGTTCTTC. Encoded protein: CASSPIQGAPYNEQFF.